This entry lists 30 T cell receptor beta chains sequenced from one sample in a study of shared clonotypes between healthy human individuals. Clones were sequenced by immunoSEQ multiplex PCR, and TCRdb holds only the in-frame ones, with some missing. Here the sample spans over 2 million clones, approximately 90% being singletons. Sequences were obtained from naive CD4+ T cells from PBMCs. Subset described: CD45RA+ positively selected. The receptors were sampled from a man between 18 and 29 years old in good health. Some clones in this sample may be carry-over from other donors' samples.

The CDR3 nucleotides read TGTGCCAGCAGCCCCGACAGGACCTATCAGCCCCAGCATTTT. Protein product: CASSPDRTYQPQHF. The rearrangement links TRBV2 to TRBJ1-5; weak D call: TRBD1 (6 bases). Germline V gene lookup returns CDR1 SNHLY and CDR2 FYNNEI. V was trimmed by 6 bases and J by 5 bases, leaving 14 bases between them. The CDR3 covers 14 residues.

This clone was found once. The chain combines TRBV4-1 with TRBJ2-7; 10 bases are a match to TRBD1. Germline V lookup: CDR1 MGHRA, CDR2 YSYEKL. V was pared by 3 bases and J by 2 bases, with 10 bases of the junction left unmatched. The CDR3 covers 17 residues. For the CDR3, the DNA is TGCGCCAGCAGCCATCCGGGACAGGGGCGAGAGGCCTACGAGCAGTACTTC. It encodes CASSHPGQGREAYEQYF.

For this clone: At the DNA level, this CDR3 is encoded by other sequences in the same sample as well. The V gene is TRBV29-1, the J gene TRBJ2-1; 7 positions agree with TRBD1. The CDR3 runs to 13 residues. Germline V gene lookup returns CDR1 SQVTM and CDR2 ANQGSEA. The V segment lost 6 bases and the J segment 0 bases; nucleotides outside the gene matches: 2. CDR3 DNA sequence: TGCAGCGTGGACAGGAGCTCCTACAATGAGCAGTTCTTC. Translation: CSVDRSSYNEQFF.

The chain carries TRBV25-1 and TRBJ2-7; 7 bases match TRBD1. CDR3 length: 14 residues. In germline, CDR1 is MGHDK, CDR2 SYGVNS. Trimming took 7 bases from V and 4 from J; bases not matched to a gene: 10. CDR3 DNA: TGTGCCAGCAACCGACAGGGATTGGCGTACGAGCAGTACTTC. As protein: CASNRQGLAYEQYF.

The chain has TRBV7-9 and TRBJ1-6, with no clear D. The length of the CDR3 is 14 residues. Trimming stripped 3 bases from V and 7 bases from J, with 10 bases between. Germline values: CDR1 SEHNR, CDR2 FQNEAQ (reference sequence). This CDR3 is CASSLSSWNSPLHF. CDR3 sequence (DNA): TGTGCCAGCAGCTTGTCGTCGTGGAATTCACCCCTCCACTTT.

The chain combines TRBV28 with TRBJ2-5, with 8 positions matching TRBD2. The germline V gene encodes CDR1 MDHEN and CDR2 SYDVKM. The length of the CDR3 is 16 residues. Trimming removed 5 bases from V and 4 bases from J; junction bases left unmatched: 12. DNA for the CDR3: TGTGCCAGCAGTCCCGTGACTAGCGAGGGGGGAGAGACCCAGTACTTC. Translation gives CASSPVTSEGGETQYF. Drawing the rest from reference TRBV28 and TRBJ2-5, the complete variable domain is DVKVTQSSRYLVKRTGEKVFLECVQDMDHENMFWYRQDPGLGLRLIYFSYDVKMKEKGDIPEGYSVSREKKERFSLILESASTNQTSMYLCASSPVTSEGGETQYFGPGTRLLVL.

This clone occurred once. The chain recombines TRBV21-1 with TRBJ1-1; the D call TRBD1 from the table was never checked on the DNA. TRBV21-1 is deemed a pseudogene. The CDR3 extends over 14 amino acids. For the CDR3, the DNA is TGTGCCAGCAGCAGACAGGGGAGAGGAACTGAAGCTTTCTTT. The encoded protein is CASSRQGRGTEAFF.

Note on this clone: Other nucleotide sequences from this sample produce the same CDR3. This chain joins TRBV5-1 and TRBJ2-2, with D possibly matching TRBD2 (5 bases). V was clipped by 0 bases and J by 5 bases, with 11 bases between them. This CDR3 is built from 15 residues. Germline V gene data show CDR1 as SGHRS and CDR2 as YFSETQ. The CDR3 reads CASSLDPPGTGELFF. The CDR3 coding sequence is TGCGCCAGCAGCTTGGACCCTCCGGGAACCGGGGAGCTGTTTTTT.

On this clone: Its ends do not fully match the called genes, so a read error is possible. V usage is TRBV6-1 and J usage is TRBJ2-7; D not certain. The germline CDR1 and CDR2 sequences are MNHNS and SASEGT. This CDR3 comprises 12 residues. CDR3 sequence reads: CASTESPYEQYF. The CDR3 DNA is TGTGCCAGCACTGAATCGCCCTACGAGCAGTACTTC.

The chain combines TRBV7-7 with TRBJ2-2; D gene ambiguous. V was pared by 9 bases and J by 6 bases, with 14 bases between. This CDR3 has 13 amino acids. Germline CDR1 is SSHAT and CDR2 is FNYEAQ (reference sequence). For the CDR3, the DNA is TGTGCCAGTCGTGCGGTAAGGGCCGGGGAGCTGTTTTTT. The encoded protein is CASRAVRAGELFF.

Regarding this clone: Other DNA sequences in this sample translate to the same CDR3. The chain links TRBV7-9 to TRBJ1-3; no reliable D call. V lost 1 base, J lost 3 bases, and 7 bases lay in between. CDR1 SEHNR and CDR2 FQNEAQ come from the germline V gene (reference sequence). The CDR3 spans 14 residues. The CDR3 reads CASSLGGVGNTIYF. The CDR3 DNA sequence: TGTGCCAGCAGCTTAGGGGGAGTTGGAAACACCATATATTTT.

This chain uses TRBV6-6 with TRBJ2-5; 9 nucleotides align to TRBD2. The germline CDR1 and CDR2 sequences are MNHNY and SVGAGI (reference sequence). The CDR3 runs to 15 residues. Germline trimming cut 0 bases from V and 5 bases from J; bases unmatched to any gene: 4. The CDR3 bases are TGTGCCAGCAGTTACTCTAGCGGGGGTTTGGAGACCCAGTACTTC. Translated: CASSYSSGGLETQYF.

The chain couples TRBV2 to TRBJ1-5, with TRBD1 as a possible D gene (6 bases). Per germline, CDR1 SNHLY and CDR2 FYNNEI. V was pared by 7 bases and J by 5 bases, with 15 bases between. This CDR3 has 14 residues. The CDR3 loop is CASTSQGRDQPQHF. DNA for the CDR3: TGTGCCAGCACATCCCAGGGGCGGGATCAGCCCCAGCATTTT.

The chain employs TRBV29-1 and TRBJ2-7; 7 bases map to TRBD2. V was pared by 3 bases and J by 3 bases, with 2 bases of the junction left unmatched. The CDR3 covers 12 residues. The germline V gene encodes CDR1 SQVTM and CDR2 ANQGSEA. The CDR3 coding sequence is TGCAGCGTTGACCGGGGGGACTACGAGCAGTACTTC. It yields the protein CSVDRGDYEQYF.

This chain links TRBV6-1 with TRBJ2-5, with D unclear. Germline V gene sequence: CDR1 MNHNS, CDR2 SASEGT. Trimming took 7 bases from V and 2 from J, leaving 11 bases between them. The CDR3 spans 13 residues. CDR3 sequence reads: CASTRVAQETQYF. CDR3 nucleotide sequence: TGTGCCAGCACTCGGGTCGCACAAGAGACCCAGTACTTC.

This rearrangement joins TRBV10-1 to TRBJ2-7; D possibly uses TRBD1 or TRBD2 (5 bases each). This CDR3 spans 13 amino acids. The germline CDR1 and CDR2 sequences are WNHNN and SYGVQD (reference sequence). The V gene lost 4 bases and the J gene lost 3 bases, with 10 bases spanning the gap. CDR3: CASSAGADYEQYF. The CDR3 nucleotides read TGCGCCAGCAGTGCCGGGGCAGACTACGAGCAGTACTTC.

V and J are TRBV28 and TRBJ1-5, with 11 nucleotides matching TRBD1. Germline V gene data show CDR1 as MDHEN and CDR2 as SYDVKM. V trimming: 4 bases; J trimming: 1 base; junction bases outside the gene matches: 3. This CDR3 is built from 16 residues. In DNA, the CDR3 is TGTGCCAGCAGTTCGTGGGACAGGGGGAGCAATCAGCCCCAGCATTTT. Translated: CASSSWDRGSNQPQHF.

This rearrangement joins TRBV7-3 to TRBJ2-2; 14 bases agree with TRBD2. The CDR3 length is 18 residues. Germline trimming cut 5 bases from V and 2 bases from J; bases unmatched to any gene: 7. Germline lookup yields CDR1 SGHTA and CDR2 FQGTGA. This CDR3 reads CASSPRLAGGVNTGELFF. DNA for the CDR3: TGTGCCAGCAGCCCGAGACTAGCGGGAGGGGTAAACACCGGGGAGCTGTTTTTT.

The chain employs TRBV6-5 and TRBJ1-1, with D perhaps matching TRBD1 (6 bases). Germline V lookup: CDR1 MNHEY, CDR2 SVGAGI. The CDR3 is 15 residues long. The germline V and J ends were trimmed by 0 bases and 7 bases, with 15 bases remaining between them. This CDR3 is CASSYSKAYRVEAFF. As DNA, the CDR3 is TGTGCCAGCAGTTACTCGAAGGCCTACAGGGTTGAAGCTTTCTTT.

The V call is TRBV7-9, the J call TRBJ1-3; D call uncertain. This CDR3 region has 14 residues. Looked up from germline, CDR1 is SEHNR and CDR2 is FQNEAQ (reference sequence). V lost 5 bases and J lost 7, with 15 bases in between. The CDR3 DNA reads as TGTGCCAGCAGCGCGCTTGGGCAAGTGAACACCATATATTTT. Translated: CASSALGQVNTIYF.

The chain's CDR3 is CASSEGPYTF. In DNA, the CDR3 is TGTGCCAGCAGTGAAGGCCCCTACACCTTC. The V gene is TRBV6-1, the J gene TRBJ1-2; D remains unclear. The CDR3 has 10 residues. The ends were cut back, 1 base at V and 10 bases at J, with 4 bases in the middle. Germline values: CDR1 MNHNS, CDR2 SASEGT.

The chain joins TRBV7-9 to TRBJ2-2; the D gene could be TRBD1 or TRBD2 (5 bases each). V gave up 5 bases and J gave up 1 base, with 17 bases separating them. Germline CDR1 reads SEHNR; CDR2 reads FQNEAQ (reference sequence). This CDR3 spans 17 amino acids. The CDR3 sequence is CASSGRGTGKNTGELFF. The CDR3, as DNA: TGTGCCAGCAGCGGTAGAGGGACCGGAAAGAACACCGGGGAGCTGTTTTTT.

V and J are TRBV27 and TRBJ2-7, with a possible D match to TRBD1 (7 bases). CDR3 length: 16 residues. Per the germline V gene, CDR1 is MNHEY and CDR2 is SMNVEV (reference sequence). Trimming shortened V by 6 bases and J by 2 bases, and 20 bases separated the two germline ends. Written as DNA, the CDR3 is TGTGCCAGCAGGGGGGCAGGGGGGACACACGCCTACGAGCAGTACTTC. Residues: CASRGAGGTHAYEQYF.

The chain uses TRBV20-1 and TRBJ2-7; D is unclear. CDR1 and CDR2 from the germline V gene are DFQATT and SNEGSKA (reference sequence). The CDR3 spans 11 residues. The V gene lost 3 bases and the J gene lost 3 bases, with 6 bases spanning the gap. This CDR3 is CSASAYYEQYF. The CDR3 coding sequence is TGCAGTGCTAGCGCATACTACGAGCAGTACTTC.

The table lists this clone with a count of one. The chain joins TRBV11-2 to TRBJ2-3; D is undetermined. Germline CDR1 reads SGHAT; CDR2 reads FQNNGV. V was trimmed by 5 bases and J by 2 bases, leaving 5 bases between them. The CDR3 has 12 residues. In DNA form, the CDR3 reads TGTGCCAGCAGCGTCAACACAGATACGCAGTATTTT. Translation: CASSVNTDTQYF. Looking up the rest from reference TRBV11-2 and TRBJ2-3 gives the full variable domain: EAGVAQSPRYKIIEKRQSVAFWCNPISGHATLYWYQQILGQGPKLLIQFQNNGVVDDSQLPKDRFSAERLKGVDSTLKIQPAKLEDSAVYLCASSVNTDTQYFGPGTRLTVL.

The chain uses TRBV2 and TRBJ2-1; no firm D call. The CDR3 covers 13 residues. Germline CDR1 SNHLY, CDR2 FYNNEI. Trimming removed 4 bases from V and 9 bases from J, with 13 bases in between. CDR3 protein: CASSGAGSTEQFF. The CDR3 DNA is TGTGCCAGCAGTGGCGCCGGAAGTACTGAGCAGTTCTTC.

The chain uses TRBV5-1 and TRBJ2-7, with 9 bases that match TRBD1. The CDR3 has 15 residues. The V segment lost 4 bases and the J segment 3 bases; nucleotides outside the gene matches: 8. The germline V gene encodes CDR1 SGHRS and CDR2 YFSETQ. DNA for the CDR3: TGCGCCAGCAGCCCATCTGGGACAGGGCACTACGAGCAGTACTTC. Translating gives CASSPSGTGHYEQYF.

This CDR3 reads CASSRRQGGGGYTF. For the CDR3, the DNA is TGTGCCAGCAGCCGAAGACAGGGCGGTGGCGGCTACACCTTC. The rearrangement joins TRBV9 to TRBJ1-2; 7 nucleotides agree with TRBD1. The CDR3 is 14 residues long. With V trimmed by 4 bases and J by 8 bases, 11 bases remained unmatched. From germline, CDR1 is SGDLS and CDR2 YYNGEE.

The rearrangement joins TRBV6-5 to TRBJ2-5; maybe TRBD2 (5 bases). CDR1 is MNHEY and CDR2 is SVGAGI in the germline V gene. The CDR3 covers 14 residues. V dropped 6 bases and J dropped 5 bases, with 16 bases sitting between them. Written as DNA, the CDR3 is TGTGCCAGCAGGAGACCTACCCCGGGGGAGACCCAGTACTTC. Its protein product is CASRRPTPGETQYF.

The count of this clone is one. The CDR3, as DNA: TGTGCTAGTGGTTTGGCCAGGACAGGGTCGCCTCGAGAGCAGTACTTC. As protein: CASGLARTGSPREQYF. V and J are TRBV12-5 and TRBJ2-7, with TRBD1 identical over 8 bases. The junction had 12 bases not matched to a gene; V was cut back by 1 base and J by 7 bases. The V gene's germline CDR1 is LGHNT and CDR2 FRNRAP. This CDR3 is built from 16 residues.